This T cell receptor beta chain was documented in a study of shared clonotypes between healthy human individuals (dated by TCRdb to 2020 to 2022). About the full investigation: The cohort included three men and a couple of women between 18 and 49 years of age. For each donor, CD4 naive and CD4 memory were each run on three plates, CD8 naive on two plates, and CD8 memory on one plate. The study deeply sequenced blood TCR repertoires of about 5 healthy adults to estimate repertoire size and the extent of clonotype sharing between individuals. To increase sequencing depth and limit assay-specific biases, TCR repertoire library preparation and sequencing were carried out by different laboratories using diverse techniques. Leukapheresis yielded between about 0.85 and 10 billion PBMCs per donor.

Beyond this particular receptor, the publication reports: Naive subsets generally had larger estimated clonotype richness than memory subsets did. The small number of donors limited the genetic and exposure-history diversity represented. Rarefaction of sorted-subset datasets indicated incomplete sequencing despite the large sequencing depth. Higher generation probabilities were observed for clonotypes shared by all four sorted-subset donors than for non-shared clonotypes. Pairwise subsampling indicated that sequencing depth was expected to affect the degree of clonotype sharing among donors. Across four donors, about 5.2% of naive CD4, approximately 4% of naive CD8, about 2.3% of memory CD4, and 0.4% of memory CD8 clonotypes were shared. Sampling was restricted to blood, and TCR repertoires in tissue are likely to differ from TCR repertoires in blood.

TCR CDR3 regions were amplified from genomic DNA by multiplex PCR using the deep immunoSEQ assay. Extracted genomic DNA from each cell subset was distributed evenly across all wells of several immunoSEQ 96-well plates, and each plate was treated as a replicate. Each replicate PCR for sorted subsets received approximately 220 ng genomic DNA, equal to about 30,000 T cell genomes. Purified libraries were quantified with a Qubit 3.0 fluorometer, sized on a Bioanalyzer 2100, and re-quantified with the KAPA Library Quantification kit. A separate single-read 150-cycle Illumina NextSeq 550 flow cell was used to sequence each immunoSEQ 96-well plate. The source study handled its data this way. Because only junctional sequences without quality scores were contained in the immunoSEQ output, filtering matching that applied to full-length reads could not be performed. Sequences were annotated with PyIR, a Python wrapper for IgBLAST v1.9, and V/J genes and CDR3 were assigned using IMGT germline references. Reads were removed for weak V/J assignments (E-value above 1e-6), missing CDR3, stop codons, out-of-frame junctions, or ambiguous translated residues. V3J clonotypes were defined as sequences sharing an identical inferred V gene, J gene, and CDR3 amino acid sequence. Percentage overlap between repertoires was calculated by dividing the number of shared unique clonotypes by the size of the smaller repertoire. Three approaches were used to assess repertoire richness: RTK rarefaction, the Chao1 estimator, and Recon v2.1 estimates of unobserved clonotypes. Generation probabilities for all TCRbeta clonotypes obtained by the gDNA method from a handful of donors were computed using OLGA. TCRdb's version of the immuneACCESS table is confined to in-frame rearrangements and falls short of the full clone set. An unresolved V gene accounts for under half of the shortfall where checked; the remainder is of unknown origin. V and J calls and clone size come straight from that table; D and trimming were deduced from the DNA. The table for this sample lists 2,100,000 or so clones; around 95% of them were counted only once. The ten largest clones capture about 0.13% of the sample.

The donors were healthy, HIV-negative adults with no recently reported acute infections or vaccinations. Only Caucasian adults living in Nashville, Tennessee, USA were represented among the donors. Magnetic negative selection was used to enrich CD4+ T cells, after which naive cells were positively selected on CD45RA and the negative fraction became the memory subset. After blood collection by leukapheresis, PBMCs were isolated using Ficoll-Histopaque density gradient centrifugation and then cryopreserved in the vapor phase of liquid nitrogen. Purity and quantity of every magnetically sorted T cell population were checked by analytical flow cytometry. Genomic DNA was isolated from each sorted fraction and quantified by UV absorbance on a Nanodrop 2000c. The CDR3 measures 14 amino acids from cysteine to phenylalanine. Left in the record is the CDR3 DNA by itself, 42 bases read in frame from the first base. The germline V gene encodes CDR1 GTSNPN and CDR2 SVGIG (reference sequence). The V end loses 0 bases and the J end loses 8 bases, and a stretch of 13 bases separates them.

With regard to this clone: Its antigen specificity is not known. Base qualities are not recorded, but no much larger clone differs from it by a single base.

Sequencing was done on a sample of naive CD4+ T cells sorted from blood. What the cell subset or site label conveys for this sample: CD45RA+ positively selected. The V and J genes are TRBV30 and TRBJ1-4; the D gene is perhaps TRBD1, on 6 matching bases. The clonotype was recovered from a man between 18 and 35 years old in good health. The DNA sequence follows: TGTGCCTGGAGTGTAGGGGGGGCGGGCGAAAAACTGTTTTTT. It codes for CAWSVGGAGEKLFF.